Shown below are 30 T cell receptor beta chains from a single sample sequenced in a study of shared clonotypes between healthy human individuals (dated by TCRdb to the early 2020s). Libraries were made using the immunoSEQ multiplex PCR assay. Here the immuneACCESS table is served through TCRdb, limited to in-frame sequences with V and J called. Missing clones are a known gap in these copies; in checked studies unresolved V genes cover under half, and the rest lacks a known reason. This sample has more than 1,200,000 clones in its table, and about 98.5% of those were observed once. 0.36% of the sample goes to the ten largest clones. The source material was naive CD4+ T cells sorted from blood. What this sample's cell subset or site label stands for: CD45RA+ positively selected. These receptors originate from a man under 40 in good health.

The chain couples TRBV7-6 to TRBJ2-7; D might be TRBD2 (6 bases). CDR1 and CDR2 from the germline V gene are SGHVS and FNYEAQ. The ends were cut back, 6 bases at V and 5 bases at J, with 14 bases in the middle. This CDR3 has 13 amino acids. The CDR3 loop reads CASSSSGYNEQYF. CDR3 bases: TGTGCCAGCAGTTCAAGCGGGTACAACGAGCAGTACTTC.

The genes are TRBV5-1 and TRBJ2-7; 8 positions agree with TRBD1. The junction had 5 bases not matched to a gene; V was cut back by 0 bases and J by 3 bases. The CDR3 covers 15 residues. From germline, CDR1 is SGHRS and CDR2 YFSETQ. The CDR3 sequence: CASSLVGTGVYEQYF. CDR3 nucleotides: TGCGCCAGCAGCTTGGTGGGGACAGGAGTCTACGAGCAGTACTTC.

The chain has TRBV6-1 and TRBJ2-1, with 9 bases that match TRBD1. V was clipped by 6 bases and J by 7 bases; unmatched bases: 10. The CDR3 covers 15 residues. Germline-derived CDR1 and CDR2 are MNHNS and SASEGT. The CDR3 DNA is TGTGCCAGCAGGACCGGGACAGGGCCGGGGAATGAGCAGTTCTTC. This sequence encodes CASRTGTGPGNEQFF.

The chain links TRBV18 to TRBJ2-4; 7 nucleotides agree with TRBD1. The ends lost 4 bases at V and 1 base at J; junction bases unmatched: 19. CDR1 KGHSH and CDR2 LQKENI come from the germline V gene. This CDR3 region has 20 residues. The chain's CDR3 is CASSHRQGKGLLIAKNIQYF. The CDR3 coding sequence is TGTGCCAGCTCACACAGACAGGGTAAAGGGCTCTTGATCGCCAAAAACATTCAGTACTTC. Supplemented by reference TRBV18 and TRBJ2-4, the full variable domain reads NAGVMQNPRHLVRRRGQEARLRCSPMKGHSHVYWYRQLPEEGLKFMVYLQKENIIDESGMPKERFSAEFPKEGPSILRIQQVVRGDSAAYFCASSHRQGKGLLIAKNIQYFGAGTRLSVL.

The count of this clone is one. This chain uses TRBV5-4 with TRBJ2-1; possible D gene TRBD2, 6 bases. The V and J ends lost 4 bases and 7 bases respectively, with 18 bases between them. The CDR3 sequence is 15 residues long. The germline V gene encodes CDR1 SGHNT and CDR2 YYREEE (reference sequence). CDR3 nucleotides: TGTGCCAGCAGCCAAGAACTAGCCCCAGGGAATGAGCAGTTCTTC. It specifies CASSQELAPGNEQFF.

In this sample, this clone turned up once. The sample carries other DNA sequences with the same CDR3. V is TRBV9 and J is TRBJ2-1; unclear D gene. The CDR3 runs to 14 residues. Trimming shortened V by 0 bases and J by 4 bases, and 8 bases separated the two germline ends. The germline V gene has CDR1 SGDLS and CDR2 YYNGEE. The CDR3 region is CASSVGGDYNEQFF. The CDR3, as DNA: TGTGCCAGCAGCGTAGGAGGAGATTACAATGAGCAGTTCTTC.

The V and J genes are TRBV11-2 and TRBJ2-7; TRBD2 agrees at 9 bases. CDR1 is SGHAT, CDR2 FQNNGV, per germline. Trimming removed 4 bases from V and 6 bases from J; junction bases left unmatched: 10. The CDR3 runs 15 residues. CDR3 in DNA: TGTGCCAGCAGCTGGTGGGGGCTGCGGGAGGGCGAGCAGTACTTC. Translating it yields CASSWWGLREGEQYF.

This chain uses TRBV5-1 with TRBJ2-1, with D uncertain. The V and J ends lost 0 bases and 8 bases respectively, with 12 bases between them. CDR3 length: 14 amino acids. The germline gives CDR1 SGHRS, CDR2 YFSETQ. The CDR3 loop is CASSLAQTVHEQFF. The CDR3 bases are TGCGCCAGCAGCTTGGCCCAGACGGTGCATGAGCAGTTCTTC. Filled out from reference TRBV5-1 and TRBJ2-1, the complete variable domain reads KAGVTQTPRYLIKTRGQQVTLSCSPISGHRSVSWYQQTPGQGLQFLFEYFSETQRNKGNFPGRFSGRQFSNSRSEMNVSTLELGDSALYLCASSLAQTVHEQFFGPGTRLTVL.

This rearrangement joins TRBV7-9 to TRBJ1-2; no definite D call. Germline V gene sequence: CDR1 SEHNR, CDR2 FQNEAQ (reference sequence). The V end was cut by 0 bases, the J end by 6 bases, with 11 bases between. CDR3 length: 14 amino acids. The CDR3 DNA is TGTGCCAGCAGCTTAGCGCTTCCTGTGGATGGCTACACCTTC. Translation: CASSLALPVDGYTF.

This chain connects TRBV6-4 to TRBJ2-2; D is uncertain. V dropped 2 bases and J dropped 5 bases, with 6 bases sitting between them. The CDR3 is 13 amino acids. CDR1 is MRHNA and CDR2 is SNTAGT in the germline V gene. CDR3: CASSDRRTGELFF. DNA of the CDR3: TGTGCCAGCAGTGACAGGCGGACCGGGGAGCTGTTTTTT.

The J gene is TRBJ1-5, the V gene TRBV19; 9 nucleotides agree with TRBD1. Germline CDR1 reads LNHDA; CDR2 reads SQIVND (reference sequence). V dropped 5 bases and J dropped 6; count of bases not matched to a gene: 8. The CDR3 covers 15 residues. DNA for the CDR3: TGTGCCAGTAGTCTAAGACAGGGGGAAGGTCAGCCCCAGCATTTT. Its protein is CASSLRQGEGQPQHF.

The CDR3 here is CASSQGGGYTF. The CDR3 coding sequence is TGTGCCAGCAGTCAAGGGGGTGGCTACACCTTC. V and J are TRBV6-5 and TRBJ1-2; a possible D gene is TRBD1 (6 bases). Looked up from germline, CDR1 is MNHEY and CDR2 is SVGAGI. The CDR3 extends over 11 amino acids. V lost 5 bases and J lost 7, with 8 bases in between.

As concerns this clone: The same CDR3 is also encoded by other DNA sequences in this sample. The V call is TRBV5-1, the J call TRBJ2-7, with TRBD1 matching 7 bases. CDR3 size: 15 residues. After removal of 1 base from V and 2 bases from J, the junction contained 6 bases not matched to a gene. Germline V gene sequence: CDR1 SGHRS, CDR2 YFSETQ. CDR3: CASSLTGQVTYEQYF. CDR3 DNA sequence: TGCGCCAGCAGCTTGACCGGACAGGTCACCTACGAGCAGTACTTC.

The rearrangement joins TRBV2 to TRBJ2-3, with 10 bases matching TRBD2. Germline CDR1 reads SNHLY; CDR2 reads FYNNEI. There are 13 residues in the CDR3. The ends lost 5 bases at V and 4 bases at J; junction bases unmatched: 0. CDR3 in DNA: TGTGCCAGCAGTAGCGGGAGGGCAGATACGCAGTATTTT. Amino acid sequence: CASSSGRADTQYF.

The chain employs TRBV18 and TRBJ2-1; D may be TRBD1 (6 bases). The CDR3 runs 17 residues. Looked up from germline, CDR1 is KGHSH and CDR2 is LQKENI. With 0 bases removed from V and 2 bases from J, the gap between germline ends came to 14 bases. CDR3 bases: TGTGCCAGCTCACCACCGCAAACAGGGAGCACCTACAATGAGCAGTTCTTC. Protein: CASSPPQTGSTYNEQFF.

This clone is a singleton in its sample. The chain combines TRBV30 with TRBJ1-2; no definite D call. This CDR3 is built from 13 residues. Per the germline V gene, CDR1 is GTSNPN and CDR2 is SVGIG (reference sequence). Between the trimmed V and J ends, which lost 3 bases and 9 bases, there was a span of 17 bases. This chain's CDR3 is CAWRQVGPMSYTF. The CDR3 DNA follows: TGTGCCTGGAGGCAGGTGGGCCCTATGAGCTACACCTTC.

The chain recombines TRBV7-9 with TRBJ1-2; 8 positions match TRBD1. This CDR3 comprises 15 residues. Looked up from germline, CDR1 is SEHNR and CDR2 is FQNEAQ (reference sequence). V lost 1 base and J lost 5; bases outside the gene matches: 6. CDR3 nucleotide sequence: TGTGCCAGCAGCTTAGATGACAGGGGAGGGTATGGCTACACCTTC. Residues: CASSLDDRGGYGYTF.

The chain employs TRBV9 and TRBJ2-2, with 10 bases fitting TRBD2. CDR1 and CDR2 (germline): SGDLS, YYNGEE. The V and J ends lost 0 bases and 4 bases, in that order; junction bases with no gene match: 6. The CDR3 is made up of 17 amino acids. The CDR3 DNA sequence: TGTGCCAGCAGCGTAGCTGTGACTAGCGGGCTCACCGGGGAGCTGTTTTTT. Encoded protein: CASSVAVTSGLTGELFF.

The genes are TRBV18 and TRBJ2-5; D unclear. With the DNA end fitting TRBJ2-7 better, the J assignment may be wrong. There are 13 residues in the CDR3. Per germline, CDR1 KGHSH and CDR2 LQKENI. CDR3 bases: TGTGCCAGCTCACCTCCGAGCCATGACGAGCAGTACTTC. It translates to CASSPPSHDEQYF.

The chain is built from TRBV18 and TRBJ2-3; weak D call: TRBD1 (5 bases). V lost 5 bases to trimming and J lost 4 bases, with 13 bases between them. The CDR3 is 14 residues long. CDR1 is KGHSH, CDR2 LQKENI, per germline. CDR3 region: CASSTDTGADTQYF. CDR3 DNA: TGTGCCAGCTCAACGGACACTGGCGCAGATACGCAGTATTTT.

The J gene is TRBJ2-7, the V gene TRBV19, with 10 bases identical to TRBD1. After removal of 5 bases from V and 4 bases from J, the junction contained 5 bases not matched to a gene. The V gene's germline CDR1 is LNHDA and CDR2 SQIVND (reference sequence). The CDR3 contains 14 residues. This CDR3 is CASSDRGLAYEQYF. CDR3 DNA sequence: TGTGCCAGTAGTGACAGGGGGCTGGCTTACGAGCAGTACTTC.

The chain employs TRBV7-3 and TRBJ2-1; D uncertain. Germline V gene sequence: CDR1 SGHTA, CDR2 FQGTGA. Trimming cost V 3 bases and J 4 bases, with 7 bases left between them. The CDR3 extends over 13 amino acids. The CDR3 reads CASSFDNYNEQFF. In nucleotides, the CDR3 is TGTGCCAGCAGCTTTGACAATTACAATGAGCAGTTCTTC.

The chain is built from TRBV9 and TRBJ2-2; 9 bases fit TRBD2. The germline gives CDR1 SGDLS, CDR2 YYNGEE. The CDR3 has 16 amino acids. With 4 bases clipped from V and 7 bases from J, the junction kept 11 bases outside the gene matches. The CDR3 loop reads CASSPHTGTSIGELFF. In nucleotides, the CDR3 is TGTGCCAGCAGCCCCCATACCGGGACTAGCATCGGGGAGCTGTTTTTT.

The V gene is TRBV6-1, the J gene TRBJ2-3; D gene ambiguous. The ends were cut back, 10 bases at V and 4 bases at J, with 15 bases in the middle. Germline values: CDR1 MNHNS, CDR2 SASEGT. The CDR3 length is 13 residues. DNA of the CDR3: TGTGCCACCAGACGAGGTCAGGCAGATACGCAGTATTTT. Translating it yields CATRRGQADTQYF.

The chain is built from TRBV10-2 and TRBJ2-7; possibly TRBD1 or TRBD2 for D (5 bases each). The CDR3 contains 13 residues. Trimming took off 2 bases at V and 1 base at J, with 6 bases between the two ends. Germline loops: CDR1 WSHSY, CDR2 SAAADI. The CDR3 coding sequence is TGCGCCAGCAGTGAGGAGGGGTCCTACGAGCAGTACTTC. Its translation is CASSEEGSYEQYF.

The chain uses TRBV7-8 and TRBJ2-1; 9 bases match TRBD1. The V gene's germline CDR1 is SGHVS and CDR2 FQNEAQ. The CDR3 loop spans 15 amino acids. Unmatched junction bases numbered 3, after V lost 0 bases and J lost 6 bases. CDR3 sequence: CASSLAGTGSNEQFF. As DNA, the CDR3 is TGTGCCAGCAGCTTAGCTGGGACAGGGAGCAATGAGCAGTTCTTC.

The V and J genes are TRBV6-5 and TRBJ2-7, with D perhaps matching TRBD2 (5 bases). The V end lost 6 bases, the J end lost 0 bases, and 15 bases lay between the germline ends. The V gene's germline CDR1 is MNHEY and CDR2 SVGAGI. The CDR3 contains 15 residues. CDR3 in amino acids: CASSKAGIPSYEQYF. The DNA for the CDR3 is TGTGCCAGCAGCAAGGCGGGCATTCCCTCCTACGAGCAGTACTTC.

This sequence joins TRBV18 and TRBJ1-5, with a weak D call TRBD1 (5 bases). V lost 3 bases, J lost 7 bases, and 16 bases lay in between. CDR1 and CDR2 from the germline V gene are KGHSH and LQKENI. The CDR3 has 15 residues. Here the CDR3 DNA reads TGTGCCAGCTCACCCACCGGGACGACCGGGCAGCCCCAGCATTTT. Translated, it gives CASSPTGTTGQPQHF.

The chain employs TRBV7-9 and TRBJ2-5; D gene uncertain. The V gene's germline CDR1 is SEHNR and CDR2 FQNEAQ (reference sequence). The CDR3 is made up of 15 amino acids. V lost 5 bases and J 2 bases, leaving 15 bases between the germline ends. The CDR3 coding sequence is TGTGCCAGCAGCCCCTATGGGGTTGAACAAGAGACCCAGTACTTC. It codes for CASSPYGVEQETQYF.

This chain connects TRBV5-1 to TRBJ1-2; D is ambiguous. V was trimmed by 4 bases and J by 0 bases, leaving 7 bases between them. CDR1 is SGHRS and CDR2 is YFSETQ in the germline V gene. The CDR3 sequence is 13 residues long. The DNA of the CDR3 is TGCGCCAGCAGCGGGATGGCTAACTATGGCTACACCTTC. This codes for CASSGMANYGYTF. Full variable domain (outside the CDR3, taken from reference TRBV5-1 and TRBJ1-2): KAGVTQTPRYLIKTRGQQVTLSCSPISGHRSVSWYQQTPGQGLQFLFEYFSETQRNKGNFPGRFSGRQFSNSRSEMNVSTLELGDSALYLCASSGMANYGYTFGSGTRLTVV.